The 27 T cell receptor beta chains presented below share a single source sample, sequenced in a study of CD8+ T cells in alopecia areata. It was for several patients that CD4+ cells were sorted into CD25+CD127- cells. Following RNA extraction, reverse transcription yielded cDNA that acted as the sequencing template. Repertoires were generated with immunoSEQ multiplex PCR, while TCRdb's copy carries only in-frame clones and drops some. The table records 7,500 to 9,000 clones, less than 75% of them present only once. Specimen: CD4+ Tregs sorted from blood. The receptors here all came from a human donor with alopecia areata.

This clone was counted a single time. The chain joins TRBV4-2 to TRBJ2-3, with 11 bases that match TRBD2. Germline lookup yields CDR1 LGHNA and CDR2 YNFKEQ. The CDR3 runs to 21 residues. The ends lost 4 bases at V and 3 bases at J; junction bases unmatched: 21. The CDR3 DNA sequence: TGTGCCAGCAGCCGAGGTAGCGGGGGGGCTCGAGGTTCCGTAAAAACAGATACGCAGTATTTT. Its translation: CASSRGSGGARGSVKTDTQYF.

The chain links TRBV7-3 to TRBJ2-1; 8 bases fit TRBD1. Germline V lookup: CDR1 SGHTA, CDR2 FQGTGA. The CDR3 spans 16 residues. V trimming: 1 base; J trimming: 3 bases; junction bases outside the gene matches: 5. The CDR3 protein is CASSLRSGQGYNEQFF. The CDR3 DNA follows: TGTGCCAGCAGCTTAAGAAGTGGACAGGGCTACAATGAGCAGTTCTTC.

This sequence joins TRBV7-8 and TRBJ2-1; the match to TRBD1 covers 7 bases. Germline values: CDR1 SGHVS, CDR2 FQNEAQ. This CDR3 comprises 18 residues. After removal of 0 bases from V and 5 bases from J, the junction contained 13 bases not matched to a gene. CDR3 amino acids: CASSLATPGQVFNNEQFF. CDR3 bases: TGTGCCAGCAGCTTAGCTACGCCCGGACAGGTTTTCAACAATGAGCAGTTCTTC.

This clone came up a few times. The rearrangement joins TRBV4-1 to TRBJ1-5; tentatively, D is TRBD1 (5 bases). The CDR3 spans 15 residues. Germline CDR1 reads MGHRA; CDR2 reads YSYEKL. Trimming removed 5 bases from V and 0 bases from J, with 11 bases in between. CDR3 nucleotides: TGCGCCAGCAGCTTAAGAAGGGGTAGCAATCAGCCCCAGCATTTT. The encoded protein is CASSLRRGSNQPQHF.

The genes are TRBV7-2 and TRBJ2-7; D call uncertain. The V end was cut by 1 base, the J end by 6 bases, with 10 bases between. CDR1 is SGHTA, CDR2 FQGNSA, per germline. The CDR3 contains 13 residues. CDR3: CASSLDWASEQYF. The CDR3 DNA is TGTGCCAGCAGCTTAGATTGGGCGTCCGAGCAGTACTTC.

This rearrangement joins TRBV11-2 to TRBJ1-2, with TRBD1 identical over 8 bases. Germline CDR1 reads SGHAT; CDR2 reads FQNNGV. The CDR3 length is 15 residues. The V and J ends lost 4 bases and 8 bases, in that order; junction bases with no gene match: 12. In DNA form, the CDR3 reads TGTGCCAGCAGCTCAAACAGGGGGATGGTTTGGGGCTACACCTTC. Encoded protein: CASSSNRGMVWGYTF. Complete variable domain (other parts from reference TRBV11-2 and TRBJ1-2): EAGVAQSPRYKIIEKRQSVAFWCNPISGHATLYWYQQILGQGPKLLIQFQNNGVVDDSQLPKDRFSAERLKGVDSTLKIQPAKLEDSAVYLCASSSNRGMVWGYTFGSGTRLTVV.

This clone was seen once. V is TRBV2 and J is TRBJ2-3; TRBD2 aligns across 7 bases. Germline-derived CDR1 and CDR2 are SNHLY and FYNNEI. With V trimmed by 5 bases and J by 6 bases, 11 bases remained unmatched. The CDR3 contains 15 residues. The CDR3 DNA reads TGTGCCAGCAGTAGGGACTACCTCTCTGGGGATACGCAGTATTTT. Protein sequence: CASSRDYLSGDTQYF.

The rearrangement joins TRBV4-3 to TRBJ2-3; D possibly corresponds to TRBD2 (6 bases). The V gene lost 0 bases and the J gene lost 7 bases, with 20 bases spanning the gap. The CDR3 is 17 amino acids. Germline loops: CDR1 LGHNA, CDR2 YSLEER. CDR3 DNA sequence: TGCGCCAGCAGCCAAGATCGGGGCGGGGCGCCCCGAAATACGCAGTATTTT. Its protein product is CASSQDRGGAPRNTQYF.

The V and J genes are TRBV10-3 and TRBJ2-7; D may be TRBD1 or TRBD2 (5 bases each). This CDR3 region has 12 residues. Germline lookup yields CDR1 ENHRY and CDR2 SYGVKD. Trimming cost V 8 bases and J 6 bases, with 14 bases left between them. CDR3 DNA sequence: TGTGCCATCCTAAGGGGAGTAGGCGAGCAGTACTTC. It translates to CAILRGVGEQYF.

The V and J genes are TRBV7-3 and TRBJ2-2; 10 nucleotides match TRBD2. This CDR3 has 15 residues. The ends lost 3 bases at V and 7 bases at J; junction bases unmatched: 5. The germline gives CDR1 SGHTA, CDR2 FQGTGA. CDR3 bases: TGTGCCAGCAGCTTGACCGGGACTAGCGTCGGGGAGCTGTTTTTT. Translation gives CASSLTGTSVGELFF.

The chain uses TRBV5-1 and TRBJ2-3; 11 positions agree with TRBD1. The CDR3 runs to 15 residues. V trimming: 4 bases; J trimming: 5 bases; junction bases outside the gene matches: 6. Germline CDR1 SGHRS, CDR2 YFSETQ. The CDR3 sequence: CASSLQDRGRDTQYF. The DNA of the CDR3 is TGCGCCAGCAGCCTCCAGGACAGGGGGCGAGATACGCAGTATTTT.

J is TRBJ2-7 and V is TRBV7-9; 9 bases map to TRBD1. The germline gives CDR1 SEHNR, CDR2 FQNEAQ (reference sequence). The CDR3 sequence is 14 residues long. The ends lost 3 bases at V and 0 bases at J; junction bases unmatched: 0. CDR3: CASSLTGGSYEQYF. For the CDR3, the DNA is TGTGCCAGCAGCTTGACAGGGGGCTCCTACGAGCAGTACTTC.

The chain uses TRBV27 and TRBJ2-7; D is undetermined. V dropped 8 bases and J dropped 6 bases, with 14 bases sitting between them. The CDR3 is made up of 12 amino acids. CDR1 and CDR2 (germline): MNHEY, SMNVEV (reference sequence). This CDR3 is CASAFQVGEQYF. Here the CDR3 DNA reads TGTGCCAGCGCCTTTCAGGTAGGCGAGCAGTACTTC.

This clone appeared a few times. The sample holds other DNA sequences that translate to the same CDR3. The gene calls are TRBV11-3 and TRBJ2-2, with D uncertain. Per the germline V gene, CDR1 is SGHNT and CDR2 is YENEEA. The CDR3 extends over 16 amino acids. V lost 4 bases to trimming and J lost 2 bases, with 14 bases between them. This CDR3 is CASSSDTSFNTGELFF. The CDR3, as DNA: TGTGCCAGCAGCTCCGACACCTCCTTCAACACCGGGGAGCTGTTTTTT.

This clone was counted a few times. The chain joins TRBV18 to TRBJ2-3; TRBD2 is a possible D gene (6 bases). Germline V CDR1 and CDR2: KGHSH, LQKENI. The length of the CDR3 is 14 residues. V was cut by 3 bases and J by 4 bases, with 11 bases left in between. CDR3 coding DNA: TGTGCCAGCTCACCCGGCGGCGGGGCAGATACGCAGTATTTT. It is translated as CASSPGGGADTQYF.

The CDR3, as DNA: TGTGCCAGCAGTAAGGACTGGTCCGCCCAGCCCCAGCATTTT. As protein: CASSKDWSAQPQHF. The V and J genes are TRBV6-5 and TRBJ1-5; no clear D gene. The germline V gene encodes CDR1 MNHEY and CDR2 SVGAGI. V was clipped by 5 bases and J by 7 bases, with 15 bases between them. The CDR3 extends over 14 amino acids.

CDR3 residues: CSVEGTGYEQYF. CDR3 nucleotides: TGCAGCGTTGAGGGGACGGGATACGAGCAGTACTTC. This chain connects TRBV29-1 to TRBJ2-5; D may correspond to TRBD1 or TRBD2 (5 bases each). The DNA matches TRBJ2-7 better at its end, which makes the J call doubtful. CDR3 length: 12 residues. From germline, CDR1 is SQVTM and CDR2 ANQGSEA.

The gene calls are TRBV27 and TRBJ2-1, with 12 bases fitting TRBD2. J was trimmed by 14 bases and V by 4 bases; bases with no gene match: 15. The CDR3 runs 16 residues. Germline CDR1 reads MNHEY; CDR2 reads SMNVEV (reference sequence). The CDR3 reads CASSSWVGLAGGPEFF. Here the CDR3 DNA reads TGTGCCAGCAGTTCCTGGGTCGGGCTAGCGGGGGGGCCAGAGTTCTTC.

The chain couples TRBV2 to TRBJ1-1; TRBD1 matches at 9 bases. The length of the CDR3 is 15 residues. The V and J ends lost 6 bases and 4 bases, in that order; junction bases with no gene match: 9. Germline V gives CDR1 SNHLY, CDR2 FYNNEI. CDR3 DNA: TGTGCCAGCAGCCGGACAGGGGAAGAGGTCACTGAAGCTTTCTTT. This gives the protein CASSRTGEEVTEAFF.

On this clone: Sequence at one end of the junction differs from germline and may be a read error. The same CDR3 is also encoded by other DNA sequences in this sample. V is TRBV10-3 and J is TRBJ2-6; tentatively, D is TRBD1 (5 bases). The CDR3 has 15 amino acids. Germline V gives CDR1 ENHRY, CDR2 SYGVKD. This CDR3 is CAIRGSGSGANVLTF. The CDR3 DNA is TGTGCCATCAGGGGGTCGGGCTCTGGGGCCAACGTCCTGACTTTT.

As concerns this clone: Other DNA sequences from this sample encode an identical CDR3 as well. V and J are TRBV18 and TRBJ2-1; D is ambiguous. Germline loops: CDR1 KGHSH, CDR2 LQKENI. V shed 0 bases and J shed 3 bases, with 3 bases lying between them. The CDR3 consists of 13 residues. CDR3 in DNA: TGTGCCAGCTCACCACCCAGCTACAATGAGCAGTTCTTC. Translation: CASSPPSYNEQFF.

The gene calls are TRBV30 and TRBJ2-5; no firm D call. CDR1 and CDR2 (germline): GTSNPN, SVGIG (reference sequence). V was trimmed by 3 bases and J by 0 bases, leaving 5 bases between them. This CDR3 spans 12 amino acids. CDR3 protein: CAWSFNQETQYF. CDR3 DNA sequence: TGTGCCTGGAGCTTCAACCAAGAGACCCAGTACTTC.

The rearrangement uses TRBV9 and TRBJ2-2; no clear D. The CDR3 is 16 residues long. From germline, CDR1 is SGDLS and CDR2 YYNGEE. The germline V and J ends were trimmed by 3 bases and 7 bases, with 19 bases remaining between them. Here the CDR3 reads CASSGKGGRIDGELFF. The CDR3 nucleotides are TGTGCCAGCAGCGGCAAAGGTGGTAGAATAGACGGGGAGCTGTTTTTT.

The gene calls are TRBV9 and TRBJ2-1, with a weak D call TRBD2 (7 bases). In germline, CDR1 is SGDLS, CDR2 YYNGEE. Trimming took 0 bases from V and 3 from J, leaving 19 bases between them. This CDR3 is built from 18 residues. CDR3 nucleotide sequence: TGTGCCAGCAGCGTAGCTACAGGGCTAGCGGAGATCTACAATGAGCAGTTCTTC. Translation gives CASSVATGLAEIYNEQFF.

The V call is TRBV4-1, the J call TRBJ1-1; a possible D gene is TRBD1 (5 bases). CDR1 is MGHRA, CDR2 YSYEKL, per germline. Trimming shortened V by 0 bases and J by 7 bases, and 21 bases separated the two germline ends. CDR3 length: 17 residues. DNA of the CDR3: TGCGCCAGCAGCCAAGAGCTTAGAGGGCGGGGGAAGGGTGAAGCTTTCTTT. It specifies CASSQELRGRGKGEAFF.

This chain links TRBV5-1 with TRBJ2-3; unclear D gene. The germline CDR1 and CDR2 sequences are SGHRS and YFSETQ. Trimming left V 4 bases short and J 0 bases short, with 6 bases between. The CDR3 runs to 13 residues. CDR3 DNA: TGCGCCAGCAGCCCATCTAGCACAGATACGCAGTATTTT. Translation: CASSPSSTDTQYF.

CDR3 DNA: TGCGCCAGCAGCCAGGGACACCTGTACCAAGAGACCCAGTACTTC. Protein: CASSQGHLYQETQYF. The chain carries TRBV5-1 and TRBJ2-5, with a tentative D call TRBD1 (6 bases). In germline, CDR1 is SGHRS, CDR2 YFSETQ. Deletions cut 4 bases from V and 0 bases from J, with 13 bases between. The CDR3 spans 15 residues.